This T cell receptor (beta chain) stems from a study of Graves' ophthalmopathy and Graves' hyperthyroidism. Using RNA transcripts, the TCR beta CDR3 regions were amplified. A first-round RT-PCR used HTBI primers, followed by a second-round multiplex PCR. TCRdb reprocessed the multiplex PCR reads with MiXCR, giving one entry per CDR3 protein. The sample yields 680,000 or so distinct CDR3 sequences, approximately 22% seen once. With regard to this clonotype: No antigen is known for it.

Study-wide findings and caveats: Classification of ophthalmopathy versus stable hyperthyroidism by a 13-signature model yielded just under 90% sensitivity and approximately 79% specificity.

Newly diagnosed, the hyperthyroidism patients had under 2 months' duration and were aged 18 to 65. This CDR3 spans 15 amino acids. The germline gives CDR1 MGHDK, CDR2 SYGVNS. V gave up 3 bases and J gave up 0 bases, with 11 bases separating them. The TCR was taken from a woman under 30 with stable Graves' hyperthyroidism. Some clones in this sample may be carry-over from other donors' samples. The specimen sequenced was peripheral blood. The chain combines TRBV25-1 with TRBJ1-1; D may be TRBD1 (5 bases). The CDR3 loop is CASSDRGEVNTEAFF. CDR3 bases: TGTGCCAGCAGTGATAGAGGGGAAGTGAACACTGAAGCTTTCTTT.